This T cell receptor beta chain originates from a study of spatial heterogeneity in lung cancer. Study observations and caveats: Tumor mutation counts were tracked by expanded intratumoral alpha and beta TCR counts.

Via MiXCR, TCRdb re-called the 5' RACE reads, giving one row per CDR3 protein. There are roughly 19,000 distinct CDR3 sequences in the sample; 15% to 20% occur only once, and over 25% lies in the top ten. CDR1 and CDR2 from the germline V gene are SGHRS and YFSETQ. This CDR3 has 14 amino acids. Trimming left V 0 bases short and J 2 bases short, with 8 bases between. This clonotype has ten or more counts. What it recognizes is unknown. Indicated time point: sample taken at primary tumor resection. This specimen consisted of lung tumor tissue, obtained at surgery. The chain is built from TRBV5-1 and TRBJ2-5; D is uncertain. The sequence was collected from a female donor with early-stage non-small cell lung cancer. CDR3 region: CASSLVAFQETQYF. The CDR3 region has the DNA TGCGCCAGCAGCTTGGTGGCGTTTCAAGAGACCCAGTACTTC. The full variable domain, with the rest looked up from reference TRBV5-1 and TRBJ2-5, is KAGVTQTPRYLIKTRGQQVTLSCSPISGHRSVSWYQQTPGQGLQFLFEYFSETQRNKGNFPGRFSGRQFSNSRSEMNVSTLELGDSALYLCASSLVAFQETQYFGPGTRLLVL.